Below are 24 T cell receptor beta chains sequenced from a single sample in a study of T cells in Graves' hyperthyroidism and ophthalmopathy. Researchers amplified the TCR beta CDR3 regions from RNA transcripts. A set of HTBI primers served as the primers for a first-round RT-PCR of the TCR CDR3. TCRdb analysed the multiplex PCR reads with MiXCR anew, one entry per CDR3 protein. The table shows roughly 580,000 distinct CDR3 sequences, with about 15% occurring only once. Source material: blood. These receptors originate from a woman in her twenties or thirties with Graves' hyperthyroidism that later progressed to Graves' ophthalmopathy.

Ten or more counts support this clonotype. This chain connects TRBV11-3 to TRBJ2-7; D assignment may be TRBD1 or TRBD2 (5 bases each). The CDR3 is 14 amino acids. V was clipped by 7 bases and J by 3 bases, with 16 bases between them. CDR1 and CDR2 from the germline V gene are SGHNT and YENEEA. The CDR3 sequence is CASNPGPTFYEQYF. The DNA for the CDR3 is TGTGCCAGCAACCCGGGGCCTACTTTCTACGAGCAGTACTTC.

In its sample, this clonotype was seen many times. The chain joins TRBV14 to TRBJ1-4; perhaps TRBD1 as D (6 bases). Trimming took 2 bases from V and 11 from J, leaving 18 bases between them. CDR1 and CDR2 from the germline V gene are SGHDN and FVKESK. This CDR3 comprises 15 residues. The CDR3 coding sequence is TGTGCCAGCAGCCAACGCCCGAAGGGGGGGGAGAAACTGTTTTTT. Amino acid sequence: CASSQRPKGGEKLFF.

This clonotype was recorded a few times. The rearrangement links TRBV20-1 to TRBJ1-6; D is uncertain. V was cut by 5 bases and J by 5 bases, with 10 bases left in between. Germline V gene sequence: CDR1 DFQATT, CDR2 SNEGSKA (reference sequence). This CDR3 has 13 residues. CDR3 in amino acids: CSADRGNNSPLHF. DNA for the CDR3: TGCAGTGCTGACCGAGGGAATAATTCACCCCTCCACTTT.

This clonotype was observed at least ten times. The chain couples TRBV29-1 to TRBJ1-4; D is unclear. The V and J ends lost 3 bases and 5 bases respectively, with 10 bases between them. The CDR3 has 13 residues. Germline lookup yields CDR1 SQVTM and CDR2 ANQGSEA. The CDR3 region has the DNA TGCAGCGTTGAGTCTCCCGGGAATGAAAAACTGTTTTTT. Amino acids: CSVESPGNEKLFF.

This clonotype came up many times. The CDR3 protein is CASSLRLAGSTDTQYF. The DNA of the CDR3 is TGTGCCAGCAGCCTGCGACTAGCTGGTTCCACAGATACGCAGTATTTT. The rearrangement uses TRBV5-6 and TRBJ2-3; 7 nucleotides match TRBD2. Germline trimming cut 4 bases from V and 2 bases from J; bases unmatched to any gene: 10. Germline V CDR1 and CDR2: SGHDT, YYEEEE. The CDR3 covers 16 residues.

This clonotype was picked up many times. The V gene is TRBV10-3, the J gene TRBJ2-1, with 9 bases fitting TRBD1. The CDR3 extends over 14 amino acids. V gave up 6 bases and J gave up 7 bases; unmatched junction bases: 7. The germline V gene has CDR1 ENHRY and CDR2 SYGVKD. CDR3 residues: CAISDRGERNEQFF. For the CDR3, the DNA is TGTGCCATCAGCGACAGGGGGGAGCGGAATGAGCAGTTCTTC.

This clonotype was picked up many times. The rearrangement links TRBV2 to TRBJ1-1; the D gene is possibly TRBD1 (6 bases). The CDR3 runs 15 residues. V was shortened by 4 bases and J by 3 bases, with 15 bases between the two germline ends. CDR1 is SNHLY and CDR2 is FYNNEI in the germline V gene. CDR3 region: CASSGSHRADTEAFF. CDR3 nucleotide sequence: TGTGCCAGCAGTGGCTCTCACAGGGCGGACACTGAAGCTTTCTTT.

This clonotype appeared many times. The chain joins TRBV6-1 to TRBJ2-3; a possible D gene is TRBD2 (6 bases). Looked up from germline, CDR1 is MNHNS and CDR2 is SASEGT. Trimming stripped 5 bases from V and 2 bases from J, with 11 bases between. This CDR3 is built from 14 residues. CDR3 amino acids: CASSLRETTDTQYF. CDR3 nucleotides: TGTGCCAGCAGTCTCCGGGAGACCACAGATACGCAGTATTTT.

J is TRBJ1-3 and V is TRBV5-1, with unresolved D. The CDR3 has 15 amino acids. Trimming took 7 bases from V and 0 from J, leaving 14 bases between them. The V gene's germline CDR1 is SGHRS and CDR2 YFSETQ. CDR3 loop: CASAGGESSGNTIYF. The DNA for the CDR3 is TGCGCCAGCGCCGGTGGGGAGTCCTCTGGAAACACCATATATTTT. The variable domain in full, completed from reference TRBV5-1 and TRBJ1-3, reads KAGVTQTPRYLIKTRGQQVTLSCSPISGHRSVSWYQQTPGQGLQFLFEYFSETQRNKGNFPGRFSGRQFSNSRSEMNVSTLELGDSALYLCASAGGESSGNTIYFGEGSWLTVV.

Ten or more counts support this clonotype. The J gene is TRBJ2-2, the V gene TRBV20-1; the match to TRBD1 covers 7 bases. CDR1 and CDR2 from the germline V gene are DFQATT and SNEGSKA (reference sequence). This CDR3 contains 15 residues. Trimming cost V 5 bases and J 0 bases; bases outside gene matches: 6. For the CDR3, the DNA is TGCAGTGCTGCCCTCGGGACAGCGAACACCGGGGAGCTGTTTTTT. Translated, it gives CSAALGTANTGELFF.

This chain links TRBV11-2 with TRBJ2-1; no firm D call. V shed 5 bases and J shed 2 bases, with 7 bases lying between them. CDR3 size: 13 residues. Germline V gene lookup returns CDR1 SGHAT and CDR2 FQNNGV. CDR3 sequence reads: CASSMNTYNEQFF. The DNA of the CDR3 is TGTGCCAGCAGCATGAACACCTACAATGAGCAGTTCTTC.

This clonotype was seen at least ten times. The chain carries TRBV30 and TRBJ1-5; no reliable D call. CDR1 is GTSNPN and CDR2 is SVGIG in the germline V gene (reference sequence). Trimming removed 2 bases from V and 0 bases from J, with 11 bases in between. CDR3 length: 15 amino acids. The chain's CDR3 is CAWSRVMGSNQPQHF. The CDR3 coding sequence is TGTGCCTGGAGTAGGGTTATGGGTAGCAATCAGCCCCAGCATTTT.

In its sample, this clonotype was seen many times. Sequence at one end of the junction differs from germline and may be a read error. The chain carries TRBV12-5 and TRBJ1-1, with D perhaps matching TRBD1 (6 bases). This CDR3 contains 14 residues. CDR1 and CDR2 (germline): LGHNT, FRNRAP. The CDR3: CASGLGQQGTEAFF. In nucleotides, the CDR3 is TGTGCTAGTGGTTTGGGGCAACAGGGCACTGAAGCTTTTTTT.

The table lists this clonotype with a few counts. The chain links TRBV6-1 to TRBJ2-5; D ambiguous. The germline CDR1 and CDR2 sequences are MNHNS and SASEGT. V was clipped by 7 bases and J by 4 bases, with 13 bases between them. The CDR3 loop spans 13 amino acids. In DNA form, the CDR3 reads TGTGCCAGCAACTCTAGACCACCAGAGACCCAGTACTTC. This codes for CASNSRPPETQYF.

The rearrangement links TRBV28 to TRBJ2-7, with no clear D. This CDR3 contains 14 residues. Germline lookup yields CDR1 MDHEN and CDR2 SYDVKM. V lost 3 bases to trimming and J lost 6 bases, with 15 bases between them. The CDR3, as DNA: TGTGCCAGCAGTTTTCTAGGTGATATCAGCGAGCAGTACTTC. It specifies CASSFLGDISEQYF.

The chain links TRBV6-2 or TRBV6-3 to TRBJ2-3; D is possibly TRBD1 (6 bases). The CDR3 runs 14 residues. Germline values: CDR1 MNHEY, CDR2 SVGEGT. The V end was cut by 6 bases, the J end by 0 bases, with 10 bases between. This CDR3 reads CASSRTESTDTQYF. The DNA for the CDR3 is TGTGCCAGCAGCCGGACAGAAAGCACAGATACGCAGTATTTT.

This clonotype was seen only a few times. This may arise from a read error, as a much more abundant clone is one base away. This sequence joins TRBV2 and TRBJ2-7, with D possibly being TRBD2 (7 bases). This CDR3 has 14 residues. V lost 3 bases to trimming and J lost 7 bases, with 16 bases between them. Germline values: CDR1 SNHLY, CDR2 FYNNEI. Here the CDR3 reads CASSDSAGAGEQYF. CDR3 nucleotide sequence: TGTGCCAGCAGTGATTCCGCGGGGGCGGGGGAGCAGTACTTC.

This clonotype was observed many times. CDR3 DNA: TGCAGTGCTAGAGCCGAGATCGGTAGCACAGATACGCAGTATTTT. It yields the protein CSARAEIGSTDTQYF. The V call is TRBV20-1, the J call TRBJ2-3; D gene uncertain. V was cut by 1 base and J by 0 bases, with 11 bases left in between. The CDR3 consists of 15 residues. The germline CDR1 and CDR2 sequences are DFQATT and SNEGSKA (reference sequence).

This clonotype was picked up many times. The chain links TRBV12-3 or TRBV12-4 to TRBJ1-5, with D possibly TRBD1 on 5 matching bases. V lost 6 bases and J lost 6, with 18 bases in between. This CDR3 spans 15 amino acids. The CDR3 sequence: CASSLTGDGAQPQHF. The CDR3 nucleotides read TGTGCCAGCAGCCTGACTGGGGACGGTGCTCAGCCCCAGCATTTT.

The chain employs TRBV5-1 and TRBJ2-7, with D unresolved. Trimming pared 4 bases from V and 0 bases from J, leaving 17 bases between. CDR1 and CDR2 (germline): SGHRS, YFSETQ. CDR3 length equals 16 residues. This CDR3 is CASSPAGINLSYEQYF. The CDR3 DNA follows: TGCGCCAGCAGCCCGGCTGGGATAAACCTCTCCTACGAGCAGTACTTC. The full variable domain, its missing parts supplied by reference TRBV5-1 and TRBJ2-7, is KAGVTQTPRYLIKTRGQQVTLSCSPISGHRSVSWYQQTPGQGLQFLFEYFSETQRNKGNFPGRFSGRQFSNSRSEMNVSTLELGDSALYLCASSPAGINLSYEQYFGPGTRLTVT.

This clonotype has a count of ten or more. The V call is TRBV12-5, the J call TRBJ1-6, with a weak D call TRBD1 (5 bases). V shed 8 bases and J shed 0 bases, with 11 bases lying between them. Germline V lookup: CDR1 LGHNT, CDR2 FRNRAP. The CDR3 is 15 amino acids. CDR3 region: CASIKGSSYNSPLHF. The CDR3 coding sequence is TGTGCTAGTATAAAGGGGAGCTCCTATAATTCACCCCTCCACTTT.

This chain links TRBV28 with TRBJ2-6; either TRBD1 or TRBD2 may fit D (6 bases each). CDR3 length: 15 residues. Germline CDR1 reads MDHEN; CDR2 reads SYDVKM. Trimming cost V 6 bases and J 2 bases, with 11 bases left between them. CDR3 nucleotide sequence: TGTGCCAGCAGAAAAAGGGGGGCTGGGGCCAACGTCCTGACTTTC. It codes for CASRKRGAGANVLTF.

The chain links TRBV11-1 to TRBJ1-1; D may be TRBD1 (5 bases). This CDR3 contains 16 residues. CDR1 and CDR2 (germline): SGHAT, FQDESV (reference sequence). V was pared by 6 bases and J by 0 bases, with 17 bases between. CDR3 region: CASSGDVGQLNTEAFF. The CDR3 DNA is TGTGCCAGCAGTGGGGACGTAGGGCAGCTGAACACTGAAGCTTTCTTT.

This clonotype was observed many times. CDR3 amino acids: CASEGLSSPLHF. The CDR3 DNA sequence: TGTGCCAGCGAAGGGTTGAGTTCACCCCTCCACTTT. This chain joins TRBV28 and TRBJ1-6; no clear D. The CDR3 is made up of 12 amino acids. The V end was cut by 8 bases, the J end by 9 bases, with 11 bases between. Germline-derived CDR1 and CDR2 are MDHEN and SYDVKM.